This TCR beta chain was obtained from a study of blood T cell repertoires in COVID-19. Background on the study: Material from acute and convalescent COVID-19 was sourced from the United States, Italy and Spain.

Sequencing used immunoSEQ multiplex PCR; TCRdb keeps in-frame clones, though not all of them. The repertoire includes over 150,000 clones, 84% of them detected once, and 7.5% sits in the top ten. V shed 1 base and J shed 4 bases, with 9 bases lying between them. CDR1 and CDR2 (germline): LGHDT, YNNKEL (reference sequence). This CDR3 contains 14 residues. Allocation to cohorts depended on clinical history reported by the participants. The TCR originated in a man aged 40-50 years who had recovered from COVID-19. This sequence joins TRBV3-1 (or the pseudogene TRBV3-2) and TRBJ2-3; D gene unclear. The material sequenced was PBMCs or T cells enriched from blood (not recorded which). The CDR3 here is CASSQGSAPDTQYF. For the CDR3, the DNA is TGTGCCAGCAGCCAAGGGAGCGCACCAGATACGCAGTATTTT.